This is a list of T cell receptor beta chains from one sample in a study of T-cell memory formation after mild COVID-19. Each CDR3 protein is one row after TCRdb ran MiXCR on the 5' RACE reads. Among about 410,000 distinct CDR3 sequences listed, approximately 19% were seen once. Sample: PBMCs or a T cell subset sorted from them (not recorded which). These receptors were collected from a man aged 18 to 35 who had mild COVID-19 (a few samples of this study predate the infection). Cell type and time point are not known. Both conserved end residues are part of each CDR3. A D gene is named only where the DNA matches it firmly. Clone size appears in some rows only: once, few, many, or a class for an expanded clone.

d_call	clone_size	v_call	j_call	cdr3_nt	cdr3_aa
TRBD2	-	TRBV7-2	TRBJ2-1	TGTGCCAGCAGCAGGGGACTAGCGGGGGGGCAAGATGAGCAGTTCTTC	CASSRGLAGGQDEQFF
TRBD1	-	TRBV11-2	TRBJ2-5	TGTGCCAGCAGCCCATCCGGGACAGGGGAAGAGACCCAGTACTTC	CASSPSGTGEETQYF
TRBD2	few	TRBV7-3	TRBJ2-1	TGTGCCAGCAGCCACCGACTAGCGGGGAAGAATGAGCAGTTCTTC	CASSHRLAGKNEQFF
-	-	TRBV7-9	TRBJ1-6	TGTGCCAGCAGCCCCCCGGGGCCCCTCCACTTT	CASSPPGPLHF
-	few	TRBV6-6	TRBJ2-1	TGTGCCAGCAGCCCCTCGTTAGTGGCCTACAATGAGCAGTTCTTC	CASSPSLVAYNEQFF
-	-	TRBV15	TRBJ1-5	TGTGCCACCAGCAGGGATCACTTCAATCAGCCCCAGCATTTT	CATSRDHFNQPQHF
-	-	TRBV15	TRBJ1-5	TGTGCCACCAGCACTCAGGGATCAAACAATCAGCCCCAGCATTTT	CATSTQGSNNQPQHF
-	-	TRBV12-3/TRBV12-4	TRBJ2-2	TGTGCCAGCACCGTAGTTGCCGGGGAGCTGTTTTTT	CASTVVAGELFF
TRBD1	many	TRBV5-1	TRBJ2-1	TGCGCCAGCAGCTTGGCCGCCGGGACAGGGAGTCCCTACAATGAGCAGTTCTTC	CASSLAAGTGSPYNEQFF
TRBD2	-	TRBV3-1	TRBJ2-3	TGTGCCAGCAGCCAATGGGGACTAGCGGGGGGCTTAGCTAGCACAGATACGCAGTATTTT	CASSQWGLAGGLASTDTQYF
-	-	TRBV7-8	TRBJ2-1	TGTGCCAGCACCCTGGGGGTTGAATCCTACAATGAGCAGTTCTTC	CASTLGVESYNEQFF
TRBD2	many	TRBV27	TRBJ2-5	TGTGCCAGCAGCATGACTAGCGGGGGGATAGAGACCCAGTACTTC	CASSMTSGGIETQYF
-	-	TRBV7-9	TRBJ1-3	TGTGCCAGCAGCCCCCAGGTTTGGGGAAACACCATATATTTT	CASSPQVWGNTIYF
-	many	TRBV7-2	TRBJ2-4	TGTGCCAGCTCAGGGGAAGCCAAAAACATTCAGTACTTC	CASSGEAKNIQYF
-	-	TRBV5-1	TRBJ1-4	TGCGCCAGCAGCTCCTACAGTTCGGATGAAAAACTGTTTTTT	CASSSYSSDEKLFF
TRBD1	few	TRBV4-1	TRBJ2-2	TGCGCCAGCAGCCATTGGACAGGGGCGGCCGGGGAGCTGTTTTTT	CASSHWTGAAGELFF
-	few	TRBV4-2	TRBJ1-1	TGTGCCAGCAGCCGCCCTGTCGGGGGCACTGAAGCTTTCTTT	CASSRPVGGTEAFF
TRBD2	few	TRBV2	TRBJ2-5	TGTGCCAGCACGGGAACGACTAGCAGACGTCCGCTGTACTTC	CASTGTTSRRPLYF
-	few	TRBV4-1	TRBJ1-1	TGCGCCAGCAGCCAAGATTTATTGCCGGGGTTGGTCCACGCTTTCTTT	CASSQDLLPGLVHAFF
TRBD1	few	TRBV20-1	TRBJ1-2	TGCAGTGCTAGAAGGGACAGTAACTATGGCTACACCTTC	CSARRDSNYGYTF
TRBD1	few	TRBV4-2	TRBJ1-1	TGTGCCAGCAGCGATGTATTAGGACAGGGGCGGACTGAAGCTTTCTTT	CASSDVLGQGRTEAFF
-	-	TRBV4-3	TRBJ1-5	TGCGCCAGCAGCCCAGAGATTAGGGGCAATCAGCCCCAGCATTTT	CASSPEIRGNQPQHF
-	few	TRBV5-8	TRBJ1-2	TGTGCCAGCAGCTTGTCGGTTCATGGGGGGTTCTATGGCTACACCTTC	CASSLSVHGGFYGYTF
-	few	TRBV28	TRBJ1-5	TGTGCCAGCGAGTCGGTTTCTCGGTTTAGCAATCAGCCCCAGCATTTT	CASESVSRFSNQPQHF
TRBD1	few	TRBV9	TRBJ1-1	TGTGCCAGCAGCCCCCAGGGACAGGGGGAGAACACTGAAGCTTTCTTT	CASSPQGQGENTEAFF
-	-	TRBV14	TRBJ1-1	TGTGCCAGCAGCCCGTACCGTCACAGGGCGAACACTGAAGCTTTCTTT	CASSPYRHRANTEAFF
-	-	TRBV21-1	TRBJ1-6	TGTGCCAGCACCGACGGGCAGGGAGAAGGACCCCTCCACTTT	CASTDGQGEGPLHF
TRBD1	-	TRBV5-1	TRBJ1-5	TGCGCCAGCAGCGGAGGACAGGATCAGCCCCAGCATTTT	CASSGGQDQPQHF
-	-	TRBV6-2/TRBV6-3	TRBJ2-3	TGTGCCAGTCGTTCTCACACTAGCACAGATACGCAGTATTTT	CASRSHTSTDTQYF
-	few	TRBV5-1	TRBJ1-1	TGCGCCAGCAGCTTAATGGAGGAGACTGAAGCTTTCTTT	CASSLMEETEAFF
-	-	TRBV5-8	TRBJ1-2	TGTGCCAGCGAAGAGGGGCAGGGGTACTATGGCTACACCTTC	CASEEGQGYYGYTF
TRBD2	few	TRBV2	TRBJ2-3	TGTGCCAGCAGGACAAGCGGGGGGGCCCTCAAAATGCAGTATTTT	CASRTSGGALKMQYF
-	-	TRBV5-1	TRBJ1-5	TGCGCCAGCAGCTTGGATGCGGGATTAAATCAGCCCCAGCATTTT	CASSLDAGLNQPQHF
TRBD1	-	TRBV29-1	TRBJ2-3	TGCAGCGTTGAGGGCCAGGGGGCGGGAGATACGCAGTATTTT	CSVEGQGAGDTQYF
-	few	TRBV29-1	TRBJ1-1	TGCAGCGTTGAAGTACAGAACACTGAAGCTTTCTTT	CSVEVQNTEAFF
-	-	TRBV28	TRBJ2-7	TGTGCCAGCAGTTTACATGGGGAAGTATACGAGCAGTACTTC	CASSLHGEVYEQYF